The 18 T cell receptor beta chains reported below all come from one sample, sequenced in a study of T cell responses to AZD1222 COVID-19 vaccine (dated by TCRdb to about 2021). Library preparation used the immunoSEQ multiplex PCR assay. TCRdb retrieved this table from immuneACCESS and kept in-frame rearrangements only. Not all clones are present; in checked studies, unresolved V genes account for under half, and no reason is known for the remainder. The sample table shows around 110,000 clones, and about 90% are seen once. Around 1.6% of the sample comes from the top ten. The time point label corresponds to: about 28 days (+/-7) after the second vaccine dose. Sample: peripheral blood, taken 28 days after the second AZD1222 dose. Source of these receptors: an adult who received the AZD1222 COVID-19 vaccine.

V usage is TRBV5-4 and J usage is TRBJ1-4; 9 bases fit TRBD1. The germline V gene has CDR1 SGHNT and CDR2 YYREEE (reference sequence). This CDR3 is 15 amino acids long. Trimming cost V 4 bases and J 8 bases; bases outside gene matches: 9. The CDR3 DNA sequence: TGTGCCAGCAGCACTGCGGGACAGGGTGGCGAAAAACTGTTTTTT. Residues: CASSTAGQGGEKLFF.

The chain combines TRBV2 with TRBJ2-7; no clear D. This CDR3 is 13 amino acids long. Germline V gene sequence: CDR1 SNHLY, CDR2 FYNNEI. The V end was cut by 8 bases, the J end by 2 bases, with 13 bases between. The CDR3 nucleotides read TGTGCCAGCGGGTTGGACGGAACCTACGAGCAGTACTTC. This sequence encodes CASGLDGTYEQYF. Complete variable domain (other parts from reference TRBV2 and TRBJ2-7): EPEVTQTPSHQVTQMGQEVILRCVPISNHLYFYWYRQILGQKVEFLVSFYNNEISEKSEIFDDQFSVERPDGSNFTLKIRSTKLEDSAMYFCASGLDGTYEQYFGPGTRLTVT.

The chain uses TRBV5-1 and TRBJ2-5; D may be TRBD1 (5 bases). Germline V gene data show CDR1 as SGHRS and CDR2 as YFSETQ. The CDR3 runs to 16 residues. V was clipped by 4 bases and J by 7 bases, with 23 bases between them. The CDR3 loop is CASSPQGGEVVGTQYF. CDR3 nucleotide sequence: TGCGCCAGCAGCCCTCAGGGCGGCGAAGTCGTAGGGACCCAGTACTTC.

This sequence joins TRBV19 and TRBJ1-1, with no clear D. Germline V gene data show CDR1 as LNHDA and CDR2 as SQIVND (reference sequence). Trimming removed 3 bases from V and 8 bases from J, with 13 bases in between. This CDR3 has 13 residues. In DNA form, the CDR3 reads TGTGCCAGTAGTATGATCAACAGCCGCGAAGCTTTCTTT. Translating gives CASSMINSREAFF.

The rearrangement joins TRBV19 to TRBJ1-2; D might be TRBD1 (5 bases). CDR1 and CDR2 from the germline V gene are LNHDA and SQIVND (reference sequence). V lost 7 bases and J 5 bases, leaving 17 bases between the germline ends. This CDR3 comprises 14 residues. The CDR3, as DNA: TGTGCCAGTAATGCCATGGAGCCAGGGTATGGCTACACCTTC. This gives the protein CASNAMEPGYGYTF.

The V call is TRBV7-6, the J call TRBJ2-1; TRBD2 agrees at 7 bases. The V and J ends lost 1 base and 5 bases, in that order; junction bases with no gene match: 11. Germline assignment: CDR1 SGHVS and CDR2 FNYEAQ. The CDR3 runs 17 residues. This CDR3 is CASSLGGSSGTHNEQFF. CDR3 coding DNA: TGTGCCAGCAGCTTAGGAGGTTCTAGCGGCACCCACAATGAGCAGTTCTTC.

The chain carries TRBV19 and TRBJ2-4; D perhaps matches TRBD2 (6 bases). The CDR3 spans 13 residues. Trimming shortened V by 5 bases and J by 6 bases, and 11 bases separated the two germline ends. Per the germline V gene, CDR1 is LNHDA and CDR2 is SQIVND (reference sequence). CDR3 region: CASSGGTGNIQYF. CDR3 bases: TGTGCCAGTAGTGGAGGGACGGGAAACATTCAGTACTTC.

The J gene is TRBJ1-2, the V gene TRBV28; no firm D call. The CDR3 sequence is 15 residues long. Per the germline V gene, CDR1 is MDHEN and CDR2 is SYDVKM. The V gene lost 5 bases and the J gene lost 4 bases, with 17 bases spanning the gap. The CDR3 DNA sequence: TGTGCCAGCAGTGCCGGCGGGAGAGCCCTCTATGGCTACACCTTC. It translates to CASSAGGRALYGYTF.

The rearrangement uses TRBV10-3 and TRBJ2-7, with 10 bases aligning to TRBD2. Germline V gene lookup returns CDR1 ENHRY and CDR2 SYGVKD. After removal of 3 bases from V and 4 bases from J, the junction contained 9 bases not matched to a gene. CDR3 length: 16 amino acids. This CDR3 is CAISESSGSGSYEQYF. The DNA for the CDR3 is TGTGCCATCAGTGAATCTAGCGGGAGCGGGTCGTACGAGCAGTACTTC.

This clone was recorded a few times. CDR3 nucleotide sequence: TGCGCCAGCAGCCCCGACAATGAGCAGTTCTTC. Its translation: CASSPDNEQFF. The chain uses TRBV5-1 and TRBJ2-1; D is uncertain. Germline-derived CDR1 and CDR2 are SGHRS and YFSETQ. Trimming took 4 bases from V and 5 from J, leaving 4 bases between them. The CDR3 runs to 11 residues.

The chain is built from TRBV3-1 (or the pseudogene TRBV3-2) and TRBJ2-5, with a possible D match to TRBD2 (6 bases). Trimming removed 2 bases at V and 1 base at J, with 14 bases between. Per the germline V gene, CDR1 is LGHDT and CDR2 is YNNKEL (reference sequence). CDR3 length: 16 amino acids. The CDR3 DNA reads as TGTGCCAGCAGCCAACGTCCAGCGGGCCTCCAAGAGACCCAGTACTTC. Its protein product is CASSQRPAGLQETQYF.

This clone was detected once. The CDR3 region has the DNA TGCAGCGTTGCTTACGGGCGCCTGGCCGGCTACACCTTC. It yields the protein CSVAYGRLAGYTF. This chain uses TRBV29-1 with TRBJ1-2; D is undetermined. Germline values: CDR1 SQVTM, CDR2 ANQGSEA. The CDR3 loop spans 13 amino acids. With 4 bases removed from V and 8 bases from J, the gap between germline ends came to 17 bases.

This sequence joins TRBV30 and TRBJ2-2; tentatively, D is TRBD1 (6 bases). In germline, CDR1 is GTSNPN, CDR2 SVGIG (reference sequence). V lost 6 bases and J 3 bases, leaving 17 bases between the germline ends. The CDR3 runs to 15 residues. This CDR3 reads CACPKRQAYTGELFF. CDR3 DNA sequence: TGTGCCTGCCCTAAGAGACAGGCCTACACCGGGGAGCTGTTTTTT.

The gene calls are TRBV25-1 and TRBJ1-5; D is perhaps TRBD1 (5 bases). This CDR3 region has 14 residues. V was clipped by 3 bases and J by 1 base, with 7 bases between them. The germline gives CDR1 MGHDK, CDR2 SYGVNS. The CDR3 DNA reads as TGTGCCAGCAGTGAGGGGCAGAGCAATCAGCCCCAGCATTTT. Protein: CASSEGQSNQPQHF.

The chain employs TRBV6-5 and TRBJ1-6; no firm D call. V was shortened by 0 bases and J by 7 bases, with 4 bases between the two germline ends. The CDR3 extends over 13 amino acids. Germline CDR1 reads MNHEY; CDR2 reads SVGAGI. The CDR3 DNA is TGTGCCAGCAGTTACTCTCGGAATTCACCCCTCCACTTT. This sequence encodes CASSYSRNSPLHF.

This clone appeared a single time. The V and J genes are TRBV6-6 and TRBJ2-7; D is possibly TRBD1 (6 bases). This CDR3 comprises 13 residues. Trimming left V 0 bases short and J 6 bases short, with 9 bases between. CDR1 is MNHNY and CDR2 is SVGAGI in the germline V gene (reference sequence). The CDR3, as DNA: TGTGCCAGCAGTTACTCAGGGGGTGGCGAGCAGTACTTC. This translates into CASSYSGGGEQYF.

J is TRBJ2-3 and V is TRBV11-2; no firm D call. This CDR3 has 16 amino acids. Germline loops: CDR1 SGHAT, CDR2 FQNNGV. Trimming cost V 0 bases and J 2 bases, with 12 bases left between them. CDR3 protein: CASSLDPGLTTDTQYF. The CDR3 nucleotides read TGTGCCAGCAGCTTAGATCCTGGATTAACCACAGATACGCAGTATTTT. Based on the CDR3 plus reference TRBV11-2 and TRBJ2-3, the full variable domain is EAGVAQSPRYKIIEKRQSVAFWCNPISGHATLYWYQQILGQGPKLLIQFQNNGVVDDSQLPKDRFSAERLKGVDSTLKIQPAKLEDSAVYLCASSLDPGLTTDTQYFGPGTRLTVL.

V usage is TRBV2 and J usage is TRBJ2-3, with 8 bases lining up with TRBD2. The CDR3 sequence is 19 residues long. V was pared by 0 bases and J by 0 bases, with 11 bases of the junction left unmatched. CDR1 is SNHLY, CDR2 FYNNEI, per germline. The CDR3 coding sequence is TGTGCCAGCAGTGAAGCTCTGGGACTAGGGGCGGGAAGCACAGATACGCAGTATTTT. Translated, it gives CASSEALGLGAGSTDTQYF.